One and the same sample provided the 15 T cell receptor beta chains below, sequenced in a study of regulatory T cells in long-lasting Graves disease (dated by TCRdb to the early 2020s). The time point label for this specimen denotes: newly diagnosed GD, antithyroid drugs for less than 3 months. For both TCR sequencing and RNA sequencing, RNA was extracted from PBMCs using TRIzol. Libraries came from multiplex PCR. Sequenced on an Illumina HiSeq 4000. TCR beta libraries were built with iRepertoire HTBI primers and Arm-PCR amplification of CDR3 regions. TCRdb's own reprocessing of the public reads used fastp at Q25 and MiXCR and kept productive beta chains. Entries that share a CDR3 protein sequence are merged under the most common genes and DNA. In all, the sample holds about 620,000 distinct CDR3 sequences, and roughly 15% of those were seen once. Of the sample, around 19% is held by the ten largest clones.

Another study also made use of these data, one on T cells in Graves' hyperthyroidism and ophthalmopathy.

The sequences come from peripheral blood mononuclear cells (PBMCs), collected at new diagnosis, from a patient treated with antithyroid drugs. The receptors derive from a woman aged 25-40 years with Graves disease. Donor details come from another sample of the same person, matched by shared clones.

In its sample, this clonotype was seen many times. The V gene is TRBV11-2, the J gene TRBJ2-7, with 8 bases fitting TRBD2. This CDR3 has 17 residues. V lost 5 bases and J lost 2; bases outside the gene matches: 14. Germline loops: CDR1 SGHAT, CDR2 FQNNGV. The chain's CDR3 is CASSPPPRVAGTYEQYF. The CDR3 DNA sequence: TGTGCCAGCAGCCCACCACCGCGGGTAGCGGGAACCTACGAGCAGTACTTC.

This clonotype was recorded at least ten times. The chain uses TRBV7-2 and TRBJ1-1; 8 nucleotides line up with TRBD1. The CDR3 is 13 residues long. V lost 5 bases and J lost 10; bases outside the gene matches: 9. Germline V CDR1 and CDR2: SGHTA, FQGNSA. CDR3 DNA: TGTGCCAGCAGCCCGACAGGGGAATTAACAGCTTTCTTT. Its protein is CASSPTGELTAFF.

CDR3 nucleotides: TGTGCCAGCGGAGCGGGGAACACCGGGGAGCTGTTTTTT. It codes for CASGAGNTGELFF. The chain uses TRBV3-1 and TRBJ2-2; D perhaps matches TRBD2 (6 bases). Trimming took off 8 bases at V and 1 base at J, with 8 bases between the two ends. Germline V gene lookup returns CDR1 LGHDT and CDR2 YNNKEL (reference sequence). The CDR3 extends over 13 amino acids.

This clonotype has a count of ten or more. One end of the junction fails to match germline, which may point to a read error. The chain combines TRBV5-1 with TRBJ1-4; 9 bases align to TRBD1. This CDR3 has 14 residues. In germline, CDR1 is SGHRS, CDR2 YFSETQ. In DNA form, the CDR3 reads TGTGCCAGCAGCCTAACAGGGGGCGATGAAAAACTGTTTTTT. This sequence encodes CASSLTGGDEKLFF.

This rearrangement joins TRBV28 to TRBJ1-4; no definite D call. The CDR3 has 15 residues. V lost 7 bases to trimming and J lost 7 bases, with 19 bases between them. Germline V gene lookup returns CDR1 MDHEN and CDR2 SYDVKM. CDR3 in DNA: TGTGCCAGCACCGAGGCGGCCGCCGGCTCTGAAAAACTGTTTTTT. Translation gives CASTEAAAGSEKLFF.

Points on this clonotype: Given the absence of the conserved phenylalanine or tryptophan at the CDR3 end, a read error is likely. The CDR3 DNA sequence: TGTGCCAGCAGCTTAACAGGAATGAACACTGAAGCTTTCCTT. This gives the protein CASSLTGMNTEAFL. This chain joins TRBV7-9 and TRBJ1-1; possibly TRBD1 for D (5 bases). Germline CDR1 reads SEHNR; CDR2 reads FQNEAQ (reference sequence). The CDR3 contains 14 residues. Trimming cost V 2 bases and J 0 bases, with 7 bases left between them.

This clonotype showed up many times. CDR3 protein: CASTPTREGGNNYGYTF. As DNA, the CDR3 is TGTGCCAGCACCCCCACACGGGAGGGCGGGAACAACTATGGCTACACCTTC. This chain links TRBV12-3 or TRBV12-4 with TRBJ1-2; the D is unclear. The CDR3 has 17 residues. V gave up 7 bases and J gave up 2 bases, with 23 bases separating them.

This clonotype was observed a handful of times. The CDR3 is CASSLGVKTQYF. The DNA for the CDR3 is TGTGCCAGCAGTCTGGGTGTGAAGACCCAGTACTTC. The chain carries TRBV2 and TRBJ2-5; D remains unclear. Looked up from germline, CDR1 is SNHLY and CDR2 is FYNNEI. This CDR3 comprises 12 residues. Deletions cut 5 bases from V and 6 bases from J, with 10 bases between.

This clonotype was observed many times. The rearrangement links TRBV7-9 to TRBJ1-3, with D unclear. The CDR3 has 12 residues. Germline loops: CDR1 SEHNR, CDR2 FQNEAQ (reference sequence). V lost 2 bases and J lost 2, with 1 base in between. The CDR3 loop is CASSLPGNTIYF. CDR3 DNA sequence: TGTGCCAGCAGCTTACCTGGAAACACCATATATTTT.

At least ten counts were recorded for this clonotype. J is TRBJ1-1 and V is TRBV19; D ambiguous. V gave up 3 bases and J gave up 1 base, with 9 bases separating them. This CDR3 has 14 amino acids. Per the germline V gene, CDR1 is LNHDA and CDR2 is SQIVND (reference sequence). CDR3 in DNA: TGTGCCAGTAGTATCGGGCGTAAGAACACTGAAGCTTTCTTT. Its translation is CASSIGRKNTEAFF. The full variable domain, its missing parts supplied by reference TRBV19 and TRBJ1-1, is DGGITQSPKYLFRKEGQNVTLSCEQNLNHDAMYWYRQDPGQGLRLIYYSQIVNDFQKGDIAEGYSVSREKKESFPLTVTSAQKNPTAFYLCASSIGRKNTEAFFGQGTRLTVV.

Comment on this clonotype: A much more abundant neighbour one base away suggests this may be a read error. DNA of the CDR3: TGTGCCAGCACCGACACCAGGGGCTACGAGCAGTACTTC. Translating it yields CASTDTRGYEQYF. The chain has TRBV7-9 and TRBJ2-7; possible D gene TRBD1, 6 bases. In germline, CDR1 is SEHNR, CDR2 FQNEAQ (reference sequence). V lost 7 bases and J 3 bases, leaving 13 bases between the germline ends. The CDR3 contains 13 residues.

The chain combines TRBV29-1 with TRBJ2-1, with D hard to call. The CDR3 runs to 12 residues. V was trimmed by 2 bases and J by 1 base, leaving 3 bases between them. CDR1 is SQVTM and CDR2 is ANQGSEA in the germline V gene. CDR3 in DNA: TGCAGCGTTGAAAATTCCTACAATGAGCAGTTCTTC. This sequence encodes CSVENSYNEQFF.

The rearrangement joins TRBV11-3 to TRBJ2-1; possibly TRBD2 for D (5 bases). The CDR3 is made up of 13 amino acids. The V gene's germline CDR1 is SGHNT and CDR2 YENEEA. The ends were cut back, 11 bases at V and 1 base at J, with 12 bases in the middle. CDR3 amino acids: CASSAGSYNEQFF. The CDR3 nucleotides read TGTGCCTCCTCGGCGGGTTCCTACAATGAGCAGTTCTTC.

This clonotype was observed at least ten times. This is likely an artifact of a read error, given a far larger clone one base away. This rearrangement joins TRBV5-1 to TRBJ2-7; D is perhaps TRBD1 (6 bases). CDR3 length equals 16 residues. V was clipped by 0 bases and J by 7 bases, with 20 bases between them. CDR1 and CDR2 (germline): SGHRS, YFSETQ. Here the CDR3 reads CASSLEQTTRDNEQYF. The DNA of the CDR3 is TGCGCCAGCAGCTTGGAACAGACCACTAGGGACAATGAGCAGTACTTC.

This clonotype was counted ten times or more. The V call is TRBV7-2, the J call TRBJ2-7; D is undetermined. V lost 5 bases, J lost 5 bases, and 7 bases lay in between. CDR1 SGHTA and CDR2 FQGNSA come from the germline V gene. This CDR3 has 11 residues. CDR3 DNA: TGTGCCAGCAGCCAAACCCACGAGCAGTACTTC. Its translation: CASSQTHEQYF. Full variable domain (remainder filled in from reference TRBV7-2 and TRBJ2-7): GAGVSQSPSNKVTEKGKDVELRCDPISGHTALYWYRQSLGQGLEFLIYFQGNSAPDKSGLPSDRFSAERTGGSVSTLTIQRTQQEDSAVYLCASSQTHEQYFGPGTRLTVT.